Detailed here is one T cell receptor beta chain. Its antigen is currently not known. Qualities for individual bases were not recorded, and no much larger clone is one base off. Ophthalmopathy patients were characterized by moderately to severely active disease, a Clinical Activity Score of at least 3, a NOSPECS grade of at least 4, and a disease duration under 3 months. Anyone with other autoimmune diseases, uncontrolled infections, pregnancy or lactation was excluded from the study. Diagnosis relied on clinical symptoms, serum thyroxine, TRAb, thyroid ultrasound and orbital computed tomography. PBMCs were isolated from 10 ml of fresh peripheral blood by Ficoll-Paque density gradient centrifugation. Total RNA was extracted using Trizol reagent, and RNA quality was checked on an Agilent 2100 Bioanalyzer. The data originate from a study of Graves' ophthalmopathy and Graves' hyperthyroidism (dated by TCRdb to the late 2010s). For the study in its entirety: Peripheral blood samples were taken at the time of initial diagnosis, before any treatment was given. A discovery set of about 99 patients (43 ophthalmopathy, approximately 58 stable hyperthyroidism) was enrolled to explore V-J signatures distinguishing ophthalmopathy from hyperthyroidism. In over 5 hyperthyroidism patients, the T-cell repertoires found in thyroid tissue were compared with those found in blood. In total, 135 blood samples were TCR-sequenced: some 40 ophthalmopathy, some 75 hyperthyroidism and about 17 hyperthyroidism-to-ophthalmopathy patients. Once sampling was done, hyperthyroidism patients were given methimazole at a starting dose of 30 mg daily, while ophthalmopathy patients were given high-dose intravenous methylprednisolone. The study used TCR beta repertoire signatures to distinguish Graves' ophthalmopathy from Graves' hyperthyroidism and to predict progression to ophthalmopathy. The approximately 100 discovery patients were divided at random into training and test sets in a 7:3 ratio. The independent validation cohort included about 20 hyperthyroidism patients plus 17 patients who later progressed from hyperthyroidism to ophthalmopathy.

The paper as a whole reports these results and caveats: No statistical method was used to predetermine the sample size, and group allocation was not hidden from the investigators. The 13-signature model separated ophthalmopathy from stable hyperthyroidism with roughly 89% sensitivity and just under 84% specificity in cross-validation, and 80%/75% in the test set. Most expanded thyroid clonotypes with frequency above 0.001 were also detected in blood, suggesting blood repertoires may reflect the thyroid immune response. In validation, the model predicted ophthalmopathy progression with more than 70% sensitivity and around 72% specificity; about a dozen predicted patients were CT-confirmed with GO in a median of approximately 6.2 months.

The germline V gene (reference sequence) sets CDR1 to SEHNR and CDR2 to FQNEAQ. Trimming removed 2 bases from V and 2 bases from J, leaving 9 bases between the germline ends. The CDR3 measures 14 amino acids from cysteine to phenylalanine. The CDR3 DNA has 42 bases and is translated from base 1. TCR beta CDR3 regions were amplified from RNA transcripts for repertoire sequencing. HTBI primers and the Qiagen OneStep RT-PCR kit were used in a first-round RT-PCR, which was followed by a second-round multiplex PCR, size selection and purification. Libraries were sequenced paired-end with 100 bp reads on an Illumina HiSeq2000. As for the authors' bioinformatics: SOAPnuke was used to process the reads, throwing out any read that had adapters, had uncalled bases, had a mean Phred below 15, or lacked an exact constant-primer or identifier match. High-quality paired reads were merged with COPE v1.2.5. Unique nucleotide sequences were defined as clonotypes and aligned to IMGT TRB V, D and J references using MiTCR v1.1. The analysis was limited to V-J combinations with a frequency above 0.0001, which together covered 99.2% of repertoires. For each V-J combination, a TCR clonal expansion and chaos score was defined as F50 clonal expansion divided by the chaos observed in the TCRdist matrix. Features were reduced by Welch's t-statistics and random forest to over ten V-J combinations, which fed a naive Bayes classifier. The similarity between thyroid and blood repertoires was quantified using the Morisita-Horn index. The public reads were reprocessed in TCRdb via fastp at Q25 and MiXCR, keeping in-frame beta chains. Every entry covers one CDR3 protein and lists the most common genes and DNA from its rows. None of the V and J calls come from the authors' own analysis; TCRdb made them. A total of roughly 160,000 distinct CDR3 sequences appear in this sample, 30% to 45% of them only once. The biggest ten clones account for about 6% of the sample.

The sequencing sample was made of peripheral blood. The chain is assembled from TRBV7-9 and TRBJ2-5; perhaps TRBD2 is the D gene, with 6 bases matching. This TCR was sampled from a woman aged 40 to 50 with Graves' ophthalmopathy. Donor details come from another sample of the same person, matched by shared clones. The nucleotide sequence reads TGTGCCAGCAGCTTACCCCGGGGGCAAGAGACCCAGTACTTC. Translated, it gives CASSLPRGQETQYF.